The subject of this entry is one T cell receptor beta chain. This sample was taken from a study of cytomegalovirus exposure and HLA in healthy donors. Both 60 Vbeta primers and 13 Jbeta primers went into the PCR. Clones were read by immunoSEQ multiplex PCR, and TCRdb kept only the in-frame ones, dropping some. This repertoire shows roughly 140,000 clones, around 79% found once; its top ten account for about 5.6%. Sample: PBMCs. The TCR comes from a man younger than 40 in good health and CMV-seropositive.

In DNA, the CDR3 is TGTGCCAGCAGCGCACCGGGACTAGCAGCCAACGAGCAGTACTTC. The encoded protein is CASSAPGLAANEQYF. The J gene is TRBJ2-7, the V gene TRBV13, with 9 positions matching TRBD2. Germline values: CDR1 PRHDT, CDR2 FYEKMQ (reference sequence). The CDR3 runs to 15 residues. V lost 5 bases, J lost 5 bases, and 10 bases stayed unmatched.